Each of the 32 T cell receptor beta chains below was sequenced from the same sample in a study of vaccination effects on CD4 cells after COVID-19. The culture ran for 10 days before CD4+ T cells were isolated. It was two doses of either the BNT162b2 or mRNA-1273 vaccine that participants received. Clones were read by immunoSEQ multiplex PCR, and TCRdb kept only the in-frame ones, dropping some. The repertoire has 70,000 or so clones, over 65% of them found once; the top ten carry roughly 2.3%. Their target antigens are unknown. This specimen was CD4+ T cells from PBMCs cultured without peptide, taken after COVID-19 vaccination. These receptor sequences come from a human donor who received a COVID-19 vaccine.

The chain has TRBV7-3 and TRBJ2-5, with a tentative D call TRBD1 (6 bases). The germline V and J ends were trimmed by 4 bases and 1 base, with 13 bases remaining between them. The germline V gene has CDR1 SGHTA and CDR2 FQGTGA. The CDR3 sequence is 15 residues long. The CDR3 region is CASSSQQGPQETQYF. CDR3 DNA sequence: TGTGCCAGCAGCTCCCAACAGGGTCCCCAAGAGACCCAGTACTTC.

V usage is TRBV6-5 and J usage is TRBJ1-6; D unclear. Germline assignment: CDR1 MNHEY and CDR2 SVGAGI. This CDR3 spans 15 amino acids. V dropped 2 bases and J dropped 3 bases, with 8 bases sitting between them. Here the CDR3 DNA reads TGTGCCAGCAGTTACGACCAGATCTATAATTCACCCCTCCACTTT. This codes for CASSYDQIYNSPLHF.

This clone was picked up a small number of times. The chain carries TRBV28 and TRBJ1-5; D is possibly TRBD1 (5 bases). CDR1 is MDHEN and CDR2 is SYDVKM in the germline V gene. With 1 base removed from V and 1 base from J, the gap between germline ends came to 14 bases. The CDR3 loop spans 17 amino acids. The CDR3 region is CASSLFGIRESNQPQHF. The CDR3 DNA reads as TGTGCCAGCAGTTTATTCGGGATCAGGGAAAGCAATCAGCCCCAGCATTTT.

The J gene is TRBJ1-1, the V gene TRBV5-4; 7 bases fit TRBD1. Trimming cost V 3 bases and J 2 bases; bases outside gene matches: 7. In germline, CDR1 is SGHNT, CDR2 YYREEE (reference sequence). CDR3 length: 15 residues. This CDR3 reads CASSYPGTANTEAFF. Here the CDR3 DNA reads TGTGCCAGCAGCTACCCCGGGACAGCTAACACTGAAGCTTTCTTT.

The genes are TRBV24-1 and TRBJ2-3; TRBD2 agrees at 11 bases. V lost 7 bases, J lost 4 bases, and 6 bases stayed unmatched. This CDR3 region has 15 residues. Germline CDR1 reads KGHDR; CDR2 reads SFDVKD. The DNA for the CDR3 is TGTGCCACCAGCCCCGGGACTAGCGGATCAGATACGCAGTATTTT. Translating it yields CATSPGTSGSDTQYF.

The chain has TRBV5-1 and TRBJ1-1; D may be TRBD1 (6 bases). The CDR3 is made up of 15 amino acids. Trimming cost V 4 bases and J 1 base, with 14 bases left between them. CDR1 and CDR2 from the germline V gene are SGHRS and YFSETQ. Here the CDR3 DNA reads TGCGCCAGCAGCCTAGAACAGACAGGGAACACTGAAGCTTTCTTT. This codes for CASSLEQTGNTEAFF.

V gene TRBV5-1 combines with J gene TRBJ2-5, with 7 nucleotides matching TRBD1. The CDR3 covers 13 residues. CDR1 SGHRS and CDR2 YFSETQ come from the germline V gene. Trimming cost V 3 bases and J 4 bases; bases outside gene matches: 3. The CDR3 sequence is CASSSQGVETQYF. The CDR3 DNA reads TGCGCCAGCAGCTCTCAGGGGGTAGAGACCCAGTACTTC.

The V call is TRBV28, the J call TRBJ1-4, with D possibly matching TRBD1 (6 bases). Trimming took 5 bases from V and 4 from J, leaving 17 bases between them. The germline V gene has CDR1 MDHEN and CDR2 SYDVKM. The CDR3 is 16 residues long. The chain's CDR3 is CASSLTGGAGNEKLFF. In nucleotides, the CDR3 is TGTGCCAGCAGTCTCACGGGGGGGGCTGGTAATGAAAAACTGTTTTTT.

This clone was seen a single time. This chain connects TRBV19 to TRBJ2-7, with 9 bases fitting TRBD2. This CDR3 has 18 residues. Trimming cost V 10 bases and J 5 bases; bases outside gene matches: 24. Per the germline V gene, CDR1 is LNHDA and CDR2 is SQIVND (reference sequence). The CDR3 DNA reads TGTGCCAACCGGGGGAAGCAAGCGGGGGGCCGTGTTAAAAACGAGCAGTACGTC. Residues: CANRGKQAGGRVKNEQYV.

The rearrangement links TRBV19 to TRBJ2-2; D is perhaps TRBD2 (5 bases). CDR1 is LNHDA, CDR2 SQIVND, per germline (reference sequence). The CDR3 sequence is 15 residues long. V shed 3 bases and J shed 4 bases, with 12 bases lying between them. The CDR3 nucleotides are TGTGCCAGTAGTATGTCCAGCCGGGGCACCGGGGAGCTGTTTTTT. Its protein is CASSMSSRGTGELFF.

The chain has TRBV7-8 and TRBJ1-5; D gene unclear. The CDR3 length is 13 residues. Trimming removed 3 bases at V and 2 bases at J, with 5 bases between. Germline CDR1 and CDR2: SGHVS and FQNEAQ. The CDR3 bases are TGTGCCAGCAGCTTTTCGCGCAATCAGCCCCAGCATTTT. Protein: CASSFSRNQPQHF.

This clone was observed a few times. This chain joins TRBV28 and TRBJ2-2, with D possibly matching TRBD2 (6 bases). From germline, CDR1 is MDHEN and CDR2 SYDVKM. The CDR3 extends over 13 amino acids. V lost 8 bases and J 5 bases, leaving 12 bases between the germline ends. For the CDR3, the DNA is TGTGCCAGCCCAAAGGAGGGAACCGGGGAGCTGTTTTTT. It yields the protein CASPKEGTGELFF.

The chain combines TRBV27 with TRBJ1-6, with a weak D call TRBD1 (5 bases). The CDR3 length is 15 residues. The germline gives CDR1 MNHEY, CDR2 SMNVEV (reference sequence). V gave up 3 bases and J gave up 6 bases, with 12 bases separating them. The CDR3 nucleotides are TGTGCCAGCAGTTTGTTTCCGGGGCTTAATTCACCCCTCCACTTT. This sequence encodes CASSLFPGLNSPLHF.

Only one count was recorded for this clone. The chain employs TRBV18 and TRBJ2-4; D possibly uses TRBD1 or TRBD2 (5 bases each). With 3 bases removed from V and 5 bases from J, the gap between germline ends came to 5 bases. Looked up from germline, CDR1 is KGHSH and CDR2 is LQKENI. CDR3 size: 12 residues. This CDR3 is CASSPGENIQYF. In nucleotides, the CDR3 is TGTGCCAGCTCACCGGGGGAAAACATTCAGTACTTC.

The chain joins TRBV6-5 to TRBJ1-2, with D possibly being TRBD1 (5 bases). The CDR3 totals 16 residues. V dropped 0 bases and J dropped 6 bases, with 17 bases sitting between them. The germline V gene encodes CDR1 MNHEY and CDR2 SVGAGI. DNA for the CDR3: TGTGCCAGCAGTTACTCAAGGGACTCCGGAGTAGATGGCTACACCTTC. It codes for CASSYSRDSGVDGYTF.

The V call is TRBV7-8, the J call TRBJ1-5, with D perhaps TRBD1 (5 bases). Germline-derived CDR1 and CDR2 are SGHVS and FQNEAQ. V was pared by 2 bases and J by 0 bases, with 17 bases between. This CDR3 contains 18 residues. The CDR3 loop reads CASSLSGLKDYSNQPQHF. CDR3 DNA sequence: TGTGCCAGCAGCTTATCGGGACTCAAGGATTATAGCAATCAGCCCCAGCATTTT.

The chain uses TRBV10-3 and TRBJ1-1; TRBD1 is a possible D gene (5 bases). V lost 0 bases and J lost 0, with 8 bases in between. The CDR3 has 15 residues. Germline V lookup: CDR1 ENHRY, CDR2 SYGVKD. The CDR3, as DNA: TGTGCCATCAGTGAGTCGACAGCTATGAACACTGAAGCTTTCTTT. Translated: CAISESTAMNTEAFF.

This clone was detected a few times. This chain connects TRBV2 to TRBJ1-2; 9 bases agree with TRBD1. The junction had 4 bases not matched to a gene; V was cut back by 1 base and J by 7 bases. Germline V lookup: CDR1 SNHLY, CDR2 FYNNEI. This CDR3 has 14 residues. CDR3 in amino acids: CASSEEQGAVGYTF. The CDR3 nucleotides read TGTGCCAGCAGTGAAGAACAGGGGGCGGTTGGCTACACCTTC. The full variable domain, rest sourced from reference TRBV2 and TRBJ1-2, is EPEVTQTPSHQVTQMGQEVILRCVPISNHLYFYWYRQILGQKVEFLVSFYNNEISEKSEIFDDQFSVERPDGSNFTLKIRSTKLEDSAMYFCASSEEQGAVGYTFGSGTRLTVV.

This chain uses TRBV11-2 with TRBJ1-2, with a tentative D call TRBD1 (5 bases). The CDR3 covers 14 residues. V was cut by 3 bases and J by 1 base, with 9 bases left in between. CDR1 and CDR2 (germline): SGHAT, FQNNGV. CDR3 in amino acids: CASSFGAGNYGYTF. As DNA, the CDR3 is TGTGCCAGCAGCTTCGGGGCGGGTAACTATGGCTACACCTTC.

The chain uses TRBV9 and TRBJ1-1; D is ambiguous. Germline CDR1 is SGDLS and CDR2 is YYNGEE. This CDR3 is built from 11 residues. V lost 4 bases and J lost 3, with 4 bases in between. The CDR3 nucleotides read TGTGCCAGCAGCCCCCACACTGAAGCTTTCTTT. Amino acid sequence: CASSPHTEAFF.

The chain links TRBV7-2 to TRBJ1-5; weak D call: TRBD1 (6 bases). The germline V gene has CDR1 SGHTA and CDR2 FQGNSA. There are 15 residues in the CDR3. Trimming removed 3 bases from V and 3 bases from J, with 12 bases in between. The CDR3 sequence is CASSFAQGYNQPQHF. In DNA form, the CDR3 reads TGTGCCAGCAGCTTTGCACAGGGATACAATCAGCCCCAGCATTTT.

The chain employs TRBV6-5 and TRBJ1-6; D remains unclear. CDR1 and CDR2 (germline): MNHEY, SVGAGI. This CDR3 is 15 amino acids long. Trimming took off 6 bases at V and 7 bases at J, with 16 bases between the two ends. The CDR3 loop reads CASRRTRTINSPLHF. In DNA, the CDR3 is TGTGCCAGCAGACGAACAAGGACGATAAATTCACCCCTCCACTTT.

CDR3: CASSEAPRGLAGELFF. Here the CDR3 DNA reads TGTGCCAGCAGTGAAGCTCCCAGGGGGCTGGCCGGGGAGCTGTTTTTT. The chain couples TRBV2 to TRBJ2-2, with 8 bases aligning to TRBD1. The CDR3 length is 16 residues. The ends lost 0 bases at V and 6 bases at J; junction bases unmatched: 6. Germline V gene data show CDR1 as SNHLY and CDR2 as FYNNEI.

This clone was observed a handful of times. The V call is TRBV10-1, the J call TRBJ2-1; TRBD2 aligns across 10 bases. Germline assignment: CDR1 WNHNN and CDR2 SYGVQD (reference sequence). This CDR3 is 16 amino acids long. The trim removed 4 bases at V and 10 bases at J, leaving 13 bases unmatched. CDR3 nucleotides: TGCGCCAGCAGTGGACATAGCGGGGGGTCCCTAGGGGAGCAGTTCTTC. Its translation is CASSGHSGGSLGEQFF.

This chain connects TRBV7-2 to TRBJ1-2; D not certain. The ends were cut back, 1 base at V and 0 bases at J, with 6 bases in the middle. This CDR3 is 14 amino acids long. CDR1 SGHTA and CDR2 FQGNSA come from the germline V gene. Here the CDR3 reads CASSLGTANYGYTF. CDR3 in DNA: TGTGCCAGCAGCTTAGGGACCGCTAACTATGGCTACACCTTC.

DNA of the CDR3: TGTGCCAGCAAAGGGGCCTTGAACACTGAAGCTTTCTTT. Encoded protein: CASKGALNTEAFF. The chain is built from TRBV6-6 and TRBJ1-1; tentative D call: TRBD1 (5 bases). This CDR3 region has 13 residues. V gave up 7 bases and J gave up 0 bases, with 9 bases separating them. Germline V gene data show CDR1 as MNHNY and CDR2 as SVGAGI (reference sequence).

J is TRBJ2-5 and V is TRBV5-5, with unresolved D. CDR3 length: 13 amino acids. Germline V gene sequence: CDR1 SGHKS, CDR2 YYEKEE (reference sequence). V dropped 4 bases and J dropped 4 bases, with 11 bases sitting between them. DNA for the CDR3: TGTGCCAGCAGCCGACTGCTGGCAGAGACCCAGTACTTC. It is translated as CASSRLLAETQYF.

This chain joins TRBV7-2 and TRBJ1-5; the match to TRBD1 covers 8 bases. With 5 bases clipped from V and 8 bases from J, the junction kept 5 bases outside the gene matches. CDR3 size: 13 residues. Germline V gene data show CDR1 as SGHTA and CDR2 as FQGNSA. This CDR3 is CASSQHRGEPQHF. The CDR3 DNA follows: TGTGCCAGCAGCCAACACAGGGGGGAGCCCCAGCATTTT.

CDR3: CASSLDAAGYGYTF. The CDR3, as DNA: TGTGCCAGCAGCCTGGACGCGGCCGGCTATGGCTACACCTTC. The chain is built from TRBV5-4 and TRBJ1-2; D uncertain. This CDR3 region has 14 residues. Trimming removed 4 bases from V and 4 bases from J, with 14 bases in between. Germline V gene sequence: CDR1 SGHNT, CDR2 YYREEE (reference sequence).

As DNA, the CDR3 is TGTGCCAGCAAGCCACGGGACAGAGTCGTCTCTGGGGCCAACGTCCTGACTTTC. This encodes CASKPRDRVVSGANVLTF. This chain joins TRBV27 and TRBJ2-6; 7 bases are a match to TRBD1. CDR3 size: 18 residues. Unmatched junction bases numbered 12, after V lost 7 bases and J lost 0 bases. From germline, CDR1 is MNHEY and CDR2 SMNVEV (reference sequence). The full variable domain, rest sourced from reference TRBV27 and TRBJ2-6, is EAQVTQNPRYLITVTGKKLTVTCSQNMNHEYMSWYRQDPGLGLRQIYYSMNVEVTDKGDVPEGYKVSRKEKRNFPLILESPSPNQTSLYFCASKPRDRVVSGANVLTFGAGSRLTVL.

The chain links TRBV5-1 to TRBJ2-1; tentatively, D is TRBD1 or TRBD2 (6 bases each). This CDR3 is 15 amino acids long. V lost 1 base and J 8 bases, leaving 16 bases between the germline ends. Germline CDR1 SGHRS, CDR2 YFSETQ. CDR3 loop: CASSLMSGDFDEQFF. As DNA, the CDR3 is TGCGCCAGCAGCTTGATGTCAGGGGACTTCGATGAGCAGTTCTTC.

The CDR3 coding sequence is TGTGCCAGCTCACCACTCGGGGAGCGGGGGGACTACGAGCAGTACGTC. It is translated as CASSPLGERGDYEQYV. J is TRBJ2-7 and V is TRBV18; TRBD2 aligns across 9 bases. Germline V gives CDR1 KGHSH, CDR2 LQKENI. The CDR3 runs 16 residues. Losses at the gene ends were 1 base for V and 3 bases for J; bases not matched to a gene: 7.